Listed below are T cell receptor beta chains from one sample, sequenced in a study of somatic mutations in cytotoxic T cells in rheumatoid arthritis. This table comes from immunoSEQ multiplex PCR, and its TCRdb copy is limited to in-frame clones, with some not included. The table has 25,000 to 30,000 clones, roughly four fifths seen once; the top ten hold around 10%. Sequencing was done on a sample of CD8+ T cells sorted from blood. Every receptor here comes from a woman aged 18 to 35 in good health. Both conserved end residues are part of each CDR3. Each record gives: clone size, D gene, J gene, V gene, CDR3 DNA, CDR3 protein. A D gene is named only where the DNA matches it firmly. Size is stated for part of the rows, as once, few or many counts, or as a class when the clone is expanded.

>.|.|TRBJ1-6|TRBV12-5
TGTACGGCCGGTTCACCCCTCCACTTT
CTAGSPLHF
>.|TRBD1|TRBJ2-1|TRBV6-6
TGTGCCAGCAGCCAGGGGGCCAATGAGCAGTTCTTC
CASSQGANEQFF
>.|.|TRBJ2-3|TRBV25-1
TGTGCCAGCAGTGAAATTGAGACTAGCACAGATACGCAGTATTTT
CASSEIETSTDTQYF
>once|.|TRBJ2-5|TRBV27
TGTGCCAGCAGTTTATGGGAAGGTGAGACCCAGTACTTC
CASSLWEGETQYF
>.|TRBD1|TRBJ1-2|TRBV9
TGTGCCAGCAGAGTTACAGGGGATGAGGACTATGGCTACACCTTC
CASRVTGDEDYGYTF
>.|.|TRBJ2-5|TRBV7-2
TGTGCCAGCAGCATAAGTTTTGGGACACACCAAGAGACCCAGTACTTC
CASSISFGTHQETQYF
>.|.|TRBJ2-7|TRBV9
TGTGCCAGCAGCGTCGGCGGGGGCGGGTACGAGCAGTACTTC
CASSVGGGGYEQYF
>few|TRBD1|TRBJ2-1|TRBV6-1
TGTGCCAGCAGTGAAACAGGGGTTAAGGACAATGAGCAGTTCTTC
CASSETGVKDNEQFF
>.|.|TRBJ2-5|TRBV4-1
TGCGCCAGCAGCCAAGATCCCCCAGGACTGTTGGAGACCCAGTACTTC
CASSQDPPGLLETQYF
>.|.|TRBJ2-6|TRBV10-2
TGCGCCAGCAGTGAGGGCACTGGGGCCAACGTCCTGACTTTC
CASSEGTGANVLTF
>.|TRBD2|TRBJ2-1|TRBV5-5
TGTGCCAGCAGCTCGTCAGGACTAGCGGGAACTAATGAGCAGTTCTTC
CASSSSGLAGTNEQFF
>.|.|TRBJ1-3|TRBV7-6
TGTGCCAGCAGCGCCCAGGGGAGTGGAAACACCATATATTTT
CASSAQGSGNTIYF
>.|TRBD2|TRBJ2-1|TRBV29-1
TGCAGCGCCTGGACTAGCGGGAGGACCTATGAGCAGTTCTTC
CSAWTSGRTYEQFF
>.|TRBD2|TRBJ2-1|TRBV10-3
TGTGCCATCAGTGAGGAGCGGGAGGGCCTCGGCTCCTACAATGAGCAGTTCTTC
CAISEEREGLGSYNEQFF
>.|TRBD2|TRBJ2-2|TRBV28
TGTGCCAGCAGACGGACCGACCCGGGGGGGCTCTGGGAGCTGTTTTTT
CASRRTDPGGLWELFF
>.|.|TRBJ2-5|TRBV7-9
TGTGCCAGCAGCCCAACCTTGGAGAAAGAGACCCAGTACTTC
CASSPTLEKETQYF
>.|TRBD2|TRBJ2-1|TRBV7-9
TGTGCCAGCAGCTTAGTGTCGGGGGGGCGCAATGAGCAGTTCTTC
CASSLVSGGRNEQFF
>.|.|TRBJ2-3|TRBV9
TGTGCCAGCAGCGTAGTTTGGACTAGCACAGATACGCAGTATTTT
CASSVVWTSTDTQYF
>.|TRBD2|TRBJ2-1|TRBV27
TGTGCCAGCATTGGGGGGGCCTACAATGAGCAGTTCTTC
CASIGGAYNEQFF
>.|.|TRBJ1-1|TRBV7-8
TGTGCCAGCAGCTTAGCCGGGACACCCACTGAAGCTTTCTTT
CASSLAGTPTEAFF
>.|TRBD1|TRBJ1-5|TRBV6-5
TGTGCCAGCAGTCCACAGGGGGGGGTGGATCAGCCCCAGCATTTT
CASSPQGGVDQPQHF
>.|.|TRBJ1-1|TRBV9
TGTGCCAGCAGCGTAGGAGACACCACTGAAGCTTTCTTT
CASSVGDTTEAFF
>.|TRBD2|TRBJ2-7|TRBV27
TGTGCCAGCAGTTTATCGGGGGGGGGAGGCTACGAGCAGTACTTC
CASSLSGGGGYEQYF
>.|.|TRBJ1-1|TRBV4-1
TGCGCCAGCAGCCAACTTATACAGGGAAACACTGAAGCTTTCTTT
CASSQLIQGNTEAFF
>.|.|TRBJ2-3|TRBV19
TGTGCCAGTAGTATAGGGAGGGTTGGCACAGATACGCAGTATTTT
CASSIGRVGTDTQYF
>few|TRBD1|TRBJ2-7|TRBV19
TGTGCCAGTAGTCCAGGGGGCTACGAGCAGTACTTC
CASSPGGYEQYF
>.|.|TRBJ2-1|TRBV7-9
TGTGCCAGCAGCCGGGGACTTTACAATGAGCAGTTCTTC
CASSRGLYNEQFF
>.|TRBD2|TRBJ2-1|TRBV11-2
TGTGCCAGCAGCAACAGCGGGGGGTCAGGATACAATGAGCAGTTCTTC
CASSNSGGSGYNEQFF
>.|.|TRBJ2-1|TRBV29-1
TGCAGCGTTGTAGGCTGGAGCTATAATTCCTACAATGAGCAGTTCTTC
CSVVGWSYNSYNEQFF
>few|TRBD1|TRBJ1-2|TRBV29-1
TGCAGCGTTGAACGGGTGCCAGGGGGTCCTAACTATGGCTACACCTTC
CSVERVPGGPNYGYTF
>.|.|TRBJ2-3|TRBV13
TGTGCCAGCAGCTTAGGTCTCGGGAGCTCAGATACGCAGTATTTT
CASSLGLGSSDTQYF
>.|.|TRBJ2-7|TRBV11-2
TGTGCCAGCAGCTTTGGGGGCCTGTCCGAGCAGTACTTC
CASSFGGLSEQYF
>.|TRBD1|TRBJ2-2|TRBV6-6
TGTGCCAGCAGTTCCGGGACAGGGAGCACCGGGGAGCTGTTTTTT
CASSSGTGSTGELFF
>.|TRBD2|TRBJ2-1|TRBV4-2
TGTGCCAGCAGCCAAGAAGCTAGCGGGAGTTTTGAGCAGTTCTTC
CASSQEASGSFEQFF
>.|.|TRBJ1-1|TRBV30
TGTGCCTGGATTACGTCCCTGGGGAACACTGAAGCTTTCTTT
CAWITSLGNTEAFF
>once|.|TRBJ2-1|TRBV12-5
TGTGCTAGTGGTTTAGGAGGGACCTACAATGAGCAGTTCTTC
CASGLGGTYNEQFF
>few|.|TRBJ1-1|TRBV5-1
TGCGCCAGCAGCTTGGTCGGGCCCGCTAGAACAGGTAACACTGAAGCTTTCTTT
CASSLVGPARTGNTEAFF
>.|TRBD2|TRBJ2-7|TRBV2
TGTGCCAGCAGTGAAGGAATGGGCCGACTAGCGGGTTACGAGCAGTACTTC
CASSEGMGRLAGYEQYF
>few|.|TRBJ2-7|TRBV9
TGTGCCAGCAGCCCTCGGGACCGGGGCTTCGAGCAGTACTTC
CASSPRDRGFEQYF
>.|TRBD1|TRBJ1-1|TRBV2
TGTGCCAGCAGCCACGGTAGGACAGGGGCCCCTAACACTGAAGCTTTCTTT
CASSHGRTGAPNTEAFF
>.|.|TRBJ2-3|TRBV18
TGTGCCAGCTCACCACCTCTGACGAGCACAGATACGCAGTATTTT
CASSPPLTSTDTQYF
>.|.|TRBJ2-1|TRBV9
TGTGCCAGCAGCGTAGGGGGCCTGATTGCTGAGCAGTTCTTC
CASSVGGLIAEQFF
>.|TRBD1|TRBJ1-2|TRBV18
TGTGCCAGCTCCGGGGGCGGGACAGCCCCTTCTAACTATGGCTACACCTTC
CASSGGGTAPSNYGYTF
>.|.|TRBJ1-4|TRBV13
TGTGCCAGCAGCTTATCTGGCCCTACTAATGAAAAACTGTTTTTT
CASSLSGPTNEKLFF
>.|.|TRBJ1-6|TRBV14
TGTGCCAGCAGCCAAACAGGAAACTCCTATAATTCACCCCTCCACTTT
CASSQTGNSYNSPLHF
>.|.|TRBJ2-3|TRBV7-3
TGTGCCAGCAGCTTAGGCGGGGGCGAGACAGATACGCAGTATTTT
CASSLGGGETDTQYF